The present entry profiles one T cell receptor beta chain with its context. The sample is drawn from a study of T cell changes during pregnancy in multiple sclerosis. V gave up 0 bases and J gave up 1 base, with 7 bases separating them. Per germline, CDR1 SGHRS and CDR2 YFSETQ. The CDR3 consists of 15 residues. Clones were sequenced by immunoSEQ multiplex PCR, and TCRdb holds only the in-frame ones, with some missing. The table includes tens of thousands of clones, about 87% detected once. The sequenced sample was CD4+ T cells from peripheral blood mononuclear cells, obtained in the first trimester of pregnancy. This chain joins TRBV5-1 and TRBJ2-2; D remains unclear. This receptor was identified in a female donor with multiple sclerosis, enrolled in a pregnancy study. CDR3 sequence (DNA): TGCGCCAGCAGCTTGGGAAGGAGGAACACCGGGGAGCTGTTTTTT. It translates to CASSLGRRNTGELFF.